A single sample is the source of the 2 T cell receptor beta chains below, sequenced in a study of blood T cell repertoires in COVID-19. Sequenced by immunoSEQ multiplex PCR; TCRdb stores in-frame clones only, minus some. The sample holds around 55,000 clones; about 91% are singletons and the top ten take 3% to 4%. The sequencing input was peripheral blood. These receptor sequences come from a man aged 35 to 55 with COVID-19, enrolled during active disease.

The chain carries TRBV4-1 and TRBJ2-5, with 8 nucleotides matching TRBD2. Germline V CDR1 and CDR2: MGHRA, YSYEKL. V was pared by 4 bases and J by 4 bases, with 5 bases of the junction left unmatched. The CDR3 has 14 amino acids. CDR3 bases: TGCGCCAGCAGCCTCGGACTAGCTCCAGAGACCCAGTACTTC. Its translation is CASSLGLAPETQYF.

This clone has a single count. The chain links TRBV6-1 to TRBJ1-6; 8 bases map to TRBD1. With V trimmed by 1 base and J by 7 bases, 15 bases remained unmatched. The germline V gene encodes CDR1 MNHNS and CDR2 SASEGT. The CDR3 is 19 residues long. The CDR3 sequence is CASSEVGRGAGQGNSPLHF. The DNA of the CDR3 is TGTGCCAGCAGTGAAGTCGGTCGGGGGGCCGGACAGGGAAATTCACCCCTCCACTTT.